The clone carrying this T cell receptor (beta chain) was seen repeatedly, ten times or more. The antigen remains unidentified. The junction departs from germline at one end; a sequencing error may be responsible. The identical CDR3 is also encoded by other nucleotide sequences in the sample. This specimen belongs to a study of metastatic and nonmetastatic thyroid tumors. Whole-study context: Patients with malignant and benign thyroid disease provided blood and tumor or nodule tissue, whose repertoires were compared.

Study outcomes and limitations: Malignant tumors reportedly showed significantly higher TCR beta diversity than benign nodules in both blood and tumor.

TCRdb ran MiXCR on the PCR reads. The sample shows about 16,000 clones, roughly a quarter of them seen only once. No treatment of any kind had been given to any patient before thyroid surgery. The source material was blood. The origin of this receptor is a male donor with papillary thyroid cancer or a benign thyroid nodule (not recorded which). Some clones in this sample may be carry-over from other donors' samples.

CDR3 sequence: CASSILQGGEKLFF. The CDR3 DNA reads TGTGCCAGTAGTATCCTCCAGGGAGGTGAAAAGCTGTTTTTT. This chain uses TRBV19 with TRBJ1-4; tentative D call: TRBD1 (5 bases). CDR3 length: 14 amino acids. Germline CDR1 is LNHDA and CDR2 is SQIVND (reference sequence).